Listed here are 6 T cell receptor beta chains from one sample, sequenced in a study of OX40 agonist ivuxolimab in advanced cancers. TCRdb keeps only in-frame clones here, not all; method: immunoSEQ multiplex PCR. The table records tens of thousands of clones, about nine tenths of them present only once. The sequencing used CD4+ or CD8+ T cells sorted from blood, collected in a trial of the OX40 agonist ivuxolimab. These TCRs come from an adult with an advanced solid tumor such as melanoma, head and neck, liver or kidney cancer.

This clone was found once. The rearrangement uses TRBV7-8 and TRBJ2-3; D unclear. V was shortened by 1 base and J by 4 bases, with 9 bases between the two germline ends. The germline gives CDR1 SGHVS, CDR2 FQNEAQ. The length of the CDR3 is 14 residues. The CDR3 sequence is CASSLELGADTQYF. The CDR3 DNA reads TGTGCCAGCAGCTTAGAACTTGGGGCAGATACGCAGTATTTT. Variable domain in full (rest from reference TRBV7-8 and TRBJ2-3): GAGVSQSPRYKVAKRGQDVALRCDPISGHVSLFWYQQALGQGPEFLTYFQNEAQLDKSGLPSDRFFAERPEGSVSTLKIQRTQQEDSAVYLCASSLELGADTQYFGPGTRLTVL.

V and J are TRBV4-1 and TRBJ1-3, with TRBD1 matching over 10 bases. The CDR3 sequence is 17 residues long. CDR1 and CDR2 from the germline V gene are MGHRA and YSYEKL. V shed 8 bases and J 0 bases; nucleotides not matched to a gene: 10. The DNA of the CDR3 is TGCGCCAGCGGAGGGGACAGGGGCTCTACCTCTGGAAACACCATATATTTT. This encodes CASGGDRGSTSGNTIYF.

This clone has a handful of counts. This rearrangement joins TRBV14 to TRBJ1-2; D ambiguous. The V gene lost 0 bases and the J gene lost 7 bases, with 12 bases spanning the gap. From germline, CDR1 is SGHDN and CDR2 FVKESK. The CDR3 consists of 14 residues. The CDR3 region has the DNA TGTGCCAGCAGCCAAGAGAGTTGGGGAGGTGGCTACACCTTC. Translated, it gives CASSQESWGGGYTF.

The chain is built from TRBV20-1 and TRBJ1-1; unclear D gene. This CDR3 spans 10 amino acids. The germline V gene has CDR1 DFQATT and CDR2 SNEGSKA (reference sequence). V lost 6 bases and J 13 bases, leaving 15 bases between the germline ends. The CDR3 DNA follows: TGCAGTGCCTCAAGACCCCAAGGTTTCTTT. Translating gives CSASRPQGFF.

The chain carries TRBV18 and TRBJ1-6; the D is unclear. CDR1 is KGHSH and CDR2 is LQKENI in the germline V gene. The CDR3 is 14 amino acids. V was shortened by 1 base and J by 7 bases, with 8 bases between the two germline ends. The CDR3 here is CASSPQGDNSPLHF. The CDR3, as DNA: TGTGCCAGCTCACCACAGGGAGACAATTCACCCCTCCACTTT.

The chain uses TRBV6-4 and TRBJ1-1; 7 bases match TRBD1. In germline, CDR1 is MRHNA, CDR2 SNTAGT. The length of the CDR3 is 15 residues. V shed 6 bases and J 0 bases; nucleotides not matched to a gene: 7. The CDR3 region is CASSPDRAMNTEAFF. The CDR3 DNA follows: TGTGCCAGCAGCCCCGACAGGGCTATGAACACTGAAGCTTTCTTT.